This note documents a single TCR beta chain sequence. Trimming removed 6 bases at V and 7 bases at J, with 16 bases between. CDR1 and CDR2 (germline): WNHNN, SYGVQD (reference sequence). The length of the CDR3 is 14 residues. BIOMED2 TRB-A/B primer pools were used in multiplex TRB PCR. Using its own MiXCR run on the multiplex PCR reads, TCRdb lists one record per CDR3 protein. The profile covers under 6,000 distinct CDR3 sequences, with 25% to 35% appearing a single time and about 5.7% taken by the ten largest. This sample stems from a study of T and B cells in COVID-19 patients. TRB was amplified from about 250-500 ng of blood genomic DNA.

V gene TRBV10-1 combines with J gene TRBJ2-4, with D perhaps TRBD2 (7 bases). Sequencing input: blood. The TCR was taken from a human donor with active COVID-19. CDR3 region: CASSDLGRGNIQYF. The CDR3 region has the DNA TGCGCCAGCAGCGACCTAGGGAGGGGGAACATTCAGTACTTC.